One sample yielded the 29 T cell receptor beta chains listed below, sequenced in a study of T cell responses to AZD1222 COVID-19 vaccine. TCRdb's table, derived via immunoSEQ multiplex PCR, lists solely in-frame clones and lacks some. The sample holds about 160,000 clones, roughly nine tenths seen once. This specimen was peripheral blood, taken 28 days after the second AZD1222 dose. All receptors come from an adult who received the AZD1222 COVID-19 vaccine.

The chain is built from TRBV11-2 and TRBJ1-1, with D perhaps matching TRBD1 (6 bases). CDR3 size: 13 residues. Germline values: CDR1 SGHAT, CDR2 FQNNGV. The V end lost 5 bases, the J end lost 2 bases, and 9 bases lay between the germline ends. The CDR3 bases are TGTGCCAGCAGCAGACAGGAAAACACTGAAGCTTTCTTT. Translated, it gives CASSRQENTEAFF. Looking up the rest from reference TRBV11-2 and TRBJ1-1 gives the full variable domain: EAGVAQSPRYKIIEKRQSVAFWCNPISGHATLYWYQQILGQGPKLLIQFQNNGVVDDSQLPKDRFSAERLKGVDSTLKIQPAKLEDSAVYLCASSRQENTEAFFGQGTRLTVV.

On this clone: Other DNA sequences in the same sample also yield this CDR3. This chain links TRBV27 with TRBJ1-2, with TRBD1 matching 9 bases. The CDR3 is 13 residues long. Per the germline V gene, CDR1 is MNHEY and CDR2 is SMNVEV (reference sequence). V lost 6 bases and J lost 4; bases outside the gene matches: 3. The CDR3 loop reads CASRLGQGYGYTF. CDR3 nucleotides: TGTGCCAGCAGGTTGGGACAGGGCTATGGCTACACCTTC.

Written as DNA, the CDR3 is TGTGCCAGCTCACCGCAAGGGACAGCTTATAGCAATCAGCCCCAGCATTTT. Its translation: CASSPQGTAYSNQPQHF. The genes are TRBV18 and TRBJ1-5, with 7 bases aligning to TRBD1. With V trimmed by 3 bases and J by 0 bases, 8 bases remained unmatched. CDR3 length: 17 amino acids. Germline CDR1 KGHSH, CDR2 LQKENI.

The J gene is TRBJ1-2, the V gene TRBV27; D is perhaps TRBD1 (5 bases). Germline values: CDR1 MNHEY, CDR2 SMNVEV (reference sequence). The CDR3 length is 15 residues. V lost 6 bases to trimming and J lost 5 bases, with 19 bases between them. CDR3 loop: CASRDSGTELYGYTF. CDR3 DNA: TGTGCCAGCAGGGACTCAGGGACCGAACTTTATGGCTACACCTTC.

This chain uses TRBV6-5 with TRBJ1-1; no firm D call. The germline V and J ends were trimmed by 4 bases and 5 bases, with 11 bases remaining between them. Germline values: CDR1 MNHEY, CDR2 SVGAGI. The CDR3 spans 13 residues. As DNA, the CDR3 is TGTGCCAGCAGTTGGTATAAAGGGACTGAAGCTTTCTTT. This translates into CASSWYKGTEAFF.

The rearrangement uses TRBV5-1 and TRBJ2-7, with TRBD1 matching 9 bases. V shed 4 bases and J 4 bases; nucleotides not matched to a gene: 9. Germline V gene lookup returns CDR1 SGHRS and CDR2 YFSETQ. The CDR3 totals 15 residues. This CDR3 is CASSQAGTGNYEQYF. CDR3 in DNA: TGCGCCAGCAGCCAGGCTGGGACAGGGAATTACGAGCAGTACTTC.

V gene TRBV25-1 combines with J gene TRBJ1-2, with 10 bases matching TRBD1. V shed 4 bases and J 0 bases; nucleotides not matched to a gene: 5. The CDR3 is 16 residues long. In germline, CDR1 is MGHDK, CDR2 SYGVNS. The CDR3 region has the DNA TGTGCCAGCAGTGGAGGACAGGGGGTTACTAACTATGGCTACACCTTC. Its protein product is CASSGGQGVTNYGYTF.

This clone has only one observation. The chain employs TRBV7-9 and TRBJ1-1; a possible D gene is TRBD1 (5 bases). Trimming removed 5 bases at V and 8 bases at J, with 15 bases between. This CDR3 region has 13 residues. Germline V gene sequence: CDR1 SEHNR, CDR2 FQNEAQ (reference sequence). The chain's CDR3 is CASSPRGMREAFF. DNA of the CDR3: TGTGCCAGCAGCCCCCGGGGCATGAGAGAAGCTTTCTTT.

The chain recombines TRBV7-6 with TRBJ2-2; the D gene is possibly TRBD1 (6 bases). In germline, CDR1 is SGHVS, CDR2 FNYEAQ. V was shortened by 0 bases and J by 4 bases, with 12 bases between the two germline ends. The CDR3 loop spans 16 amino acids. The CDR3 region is CASSLAREGGTGELFF. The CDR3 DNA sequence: TGTGCCAGCAGCTTAGCCAGGGAAGGGGGCACCGGGGAGCTGTTTTTT.

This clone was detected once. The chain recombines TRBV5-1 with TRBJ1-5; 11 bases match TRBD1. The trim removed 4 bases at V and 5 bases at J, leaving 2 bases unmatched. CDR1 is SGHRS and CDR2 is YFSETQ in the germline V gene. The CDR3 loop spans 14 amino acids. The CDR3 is CASSPGQGDQPQHF. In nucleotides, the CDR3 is TGCGCCAGCAGCCCGGGACAGGGGGATCAGCCCCAGCATTTT.

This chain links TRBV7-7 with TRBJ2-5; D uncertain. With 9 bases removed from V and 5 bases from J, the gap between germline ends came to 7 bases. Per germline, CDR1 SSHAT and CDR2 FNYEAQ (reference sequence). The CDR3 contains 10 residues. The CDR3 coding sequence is TGTGCCAGACTCCGGGAGACCCAGTACTTC. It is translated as CARLRETQYF.

This CDR3 reads CASSRTQGAGTGELFF. CDR3 in DNA: TGTGCCAGCAGCCGAACCCAGGGGGCTGGTACCGGGGAGCTGTTTTTT. This chain uses TRBV7-3 with TRBJ2-2; TRBD1 aligns across 8 bases. V lost 5 bases, J lost 5 bases, and 10 bases stayed unmatched. Germline V CDR1 and CDR2: SGHTA, FQGTGA. The CDR3 has 16 residues.

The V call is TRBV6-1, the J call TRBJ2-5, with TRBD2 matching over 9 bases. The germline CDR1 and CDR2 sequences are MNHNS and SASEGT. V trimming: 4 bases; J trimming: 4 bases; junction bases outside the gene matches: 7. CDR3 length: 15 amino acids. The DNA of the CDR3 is TGTGCCAGCAGTGGGGAAGCGGGGGGAGGAGAGACCCAGTACTTC. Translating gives CASSGEAGGGETQYF.

This chain's CDR3 is CASSREGGENQPQHF. The CDR3 DNA sequence: TGTGCCAGTAGTAGGGAGGGGGGGGAAAATCAGCCCCAGCATTTT. V gene TRBV19 combines with J gene TRBJ1-5, with D possibly being TRBD1 (6 bases). V lost 4 bases and J 4 bases, leaving 14 bases between the germline ends. Germline CDR1 reads LNHDA; CDR2 reads SQIVND (reference sequence). This CDR3 has 15 amino acids. The whole variable domain, remainder taken from reference TRBV19 and TRBJ1-5, is DGGITQSPKYLFRKEGQNVTLSCEQNLNHDAMYWYRQDPGQGLRLIYYSQIVNDFQKGDIAEGYSVSREKKESFPLTVTSAQKNPTAFYLCASSREGGENQPQHFGDGTRLSIL.

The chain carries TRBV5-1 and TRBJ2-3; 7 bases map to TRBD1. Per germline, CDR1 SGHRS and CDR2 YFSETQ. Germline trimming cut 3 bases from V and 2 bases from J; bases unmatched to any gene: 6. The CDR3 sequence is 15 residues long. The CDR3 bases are TGCGCCAGCAGCTCCTCGGGACAGATCACAGATACGCAGTATTTT. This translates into CASSSSGQITDTQYF.

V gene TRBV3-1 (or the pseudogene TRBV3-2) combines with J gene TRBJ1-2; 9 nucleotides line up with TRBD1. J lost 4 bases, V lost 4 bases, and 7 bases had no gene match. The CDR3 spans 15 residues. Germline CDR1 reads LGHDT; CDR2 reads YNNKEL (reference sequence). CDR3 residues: CASSLQGAGGYGYTF. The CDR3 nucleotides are TGTGCCAGCAGCCTACAGGGGGCAGGGGGCTATGGCTACACCTTC.

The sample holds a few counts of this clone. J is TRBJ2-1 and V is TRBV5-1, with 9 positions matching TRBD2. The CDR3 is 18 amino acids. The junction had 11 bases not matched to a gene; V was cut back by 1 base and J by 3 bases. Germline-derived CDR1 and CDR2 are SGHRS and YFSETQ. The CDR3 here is CASSLRGLAGSLYNEQFF. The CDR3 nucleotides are TGCGCCAGCAGCTTGAGGGGCCTAGCGGGGTCACTCTACAATGAGCAGTTCTTC. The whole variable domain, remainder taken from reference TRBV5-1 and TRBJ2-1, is KAGVTQTPRYLIKTRGQQVTLSCSPISGHRSVSWYQQTPGQGLQFLFEYFSETQRNKGNFPGRFSGRQFSNSRSEMNVSTLELGDSALYLCASSLRGLAGSLYNEQFFGPGTRLTVL.

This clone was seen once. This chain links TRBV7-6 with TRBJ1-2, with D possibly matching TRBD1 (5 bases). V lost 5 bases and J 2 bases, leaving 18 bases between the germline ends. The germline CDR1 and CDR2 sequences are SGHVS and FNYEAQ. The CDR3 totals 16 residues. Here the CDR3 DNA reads TGTGCCAGCAGCCCAGACCGACGGGGGGTCAACTATGGCTACACCTTC. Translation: CASSPDRRGVNYGYTF. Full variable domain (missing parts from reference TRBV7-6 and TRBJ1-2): GAGVSQSPRYKVTKRGQDVALRCDPISGHVSLYWYRQALGQGPEFLTYFNYEAQQDKSGLPNDRFSAERPEGSISTLTIQRTEQRDSAMYRCASSPDRRGVNYGYTFGSGTRLTVV.

In DNA form, the CDR3 reads TGTGCCAGCAGTTTAAAGATGAACACTGAAGCTTTCTTT. Translating it yields CASSLKMNTEAFF. V gene TRBV28 combines with J gene TRBJ1-1, with no clear D. V lost 2 bases and J lost 0, with 4 bases in between. CDR1 is MDHEN and CDR2 is SYDVKM in the germline V gene. The CDR3 is made up of 13 amino acids.

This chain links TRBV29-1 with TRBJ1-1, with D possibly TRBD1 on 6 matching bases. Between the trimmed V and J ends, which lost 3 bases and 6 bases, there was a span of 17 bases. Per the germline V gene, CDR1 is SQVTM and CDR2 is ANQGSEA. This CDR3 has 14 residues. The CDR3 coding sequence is TGCAGCGTTGATGTAACAGGGAGGCTCGCTGAAGCTTTCTTT. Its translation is CSVDVTGRLAEAFF.

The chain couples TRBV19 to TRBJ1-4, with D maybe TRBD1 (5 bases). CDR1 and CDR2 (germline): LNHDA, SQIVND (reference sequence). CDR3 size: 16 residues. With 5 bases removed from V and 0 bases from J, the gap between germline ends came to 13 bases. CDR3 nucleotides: TGTGCCAGTAGTCGTTCCTACAGGACAACTAATGAAAAACTGTTTTTT. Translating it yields CASSRSYRTTNEKLFF.

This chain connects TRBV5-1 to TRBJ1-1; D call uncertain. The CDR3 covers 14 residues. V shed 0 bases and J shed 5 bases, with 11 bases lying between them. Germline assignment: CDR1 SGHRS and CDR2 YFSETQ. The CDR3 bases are TGCGCCAGCAGCTTGGCCAGATCTGGGACTGAAGCTTTCTTT. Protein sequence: CASSLARSGTEAFF.

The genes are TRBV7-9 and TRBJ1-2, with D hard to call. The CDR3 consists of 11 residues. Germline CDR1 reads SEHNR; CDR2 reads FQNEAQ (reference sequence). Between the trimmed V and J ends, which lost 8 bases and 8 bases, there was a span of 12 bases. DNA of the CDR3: TGTGCCAGCGGACGAATGGGAGGCTACACCTTC. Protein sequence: CASGRMGGYTF. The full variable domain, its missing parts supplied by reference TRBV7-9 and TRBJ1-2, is DTGVSQNPRHKITKRGQNVTFRCDPISEHNRLYWYRQTLGQGPEFLTYFQNEAQLEKSRLLSDRFSAERPKGSFSTLEIQRTEQGDSAMYLCASGRMGGYTFGSGTRLTVV.

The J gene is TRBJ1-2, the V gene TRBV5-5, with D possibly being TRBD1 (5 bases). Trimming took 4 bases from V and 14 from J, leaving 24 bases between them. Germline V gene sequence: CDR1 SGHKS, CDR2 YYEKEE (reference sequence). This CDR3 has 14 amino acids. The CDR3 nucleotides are TGTGCCAGCAGCGTCTTGAGGGACGTACCAACGGAGACCTTC. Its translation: CASSVLRDVPTETF.

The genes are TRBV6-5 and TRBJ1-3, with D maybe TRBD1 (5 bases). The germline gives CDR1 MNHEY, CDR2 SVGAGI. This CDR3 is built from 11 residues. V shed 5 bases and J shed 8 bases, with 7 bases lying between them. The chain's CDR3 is CASSRGHTIYF. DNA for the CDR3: TGTGCCAGCAGTAGGGGACACACCATATATTTT.

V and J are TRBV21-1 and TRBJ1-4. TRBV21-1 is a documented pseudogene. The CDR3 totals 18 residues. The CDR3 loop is CASSERAGVGTTNEKLFF. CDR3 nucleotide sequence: TGTGCCAGCAGCGAACGTGCGGGGGTAGGAACAACTAATGAAAAACTGTTTTTT.

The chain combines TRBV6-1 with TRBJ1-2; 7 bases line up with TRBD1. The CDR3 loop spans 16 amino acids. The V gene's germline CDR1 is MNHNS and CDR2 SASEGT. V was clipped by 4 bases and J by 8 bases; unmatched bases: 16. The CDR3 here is CASSVKGLRGQGGYTF. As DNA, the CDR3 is TGTGCCAGCAGTGTGAAGGGTCTGAGGGGGCAAGGAGGCTACACCTTC.

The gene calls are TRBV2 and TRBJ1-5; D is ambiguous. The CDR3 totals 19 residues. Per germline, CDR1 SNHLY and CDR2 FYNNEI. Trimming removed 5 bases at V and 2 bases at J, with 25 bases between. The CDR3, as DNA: TGTGCCAGCAGTTACGGCAAGGGAGAGGCGGTTATGGGCAATCAGCCCCAGCATTTT. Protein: CASSYGKGEAVMGNQPQHF.

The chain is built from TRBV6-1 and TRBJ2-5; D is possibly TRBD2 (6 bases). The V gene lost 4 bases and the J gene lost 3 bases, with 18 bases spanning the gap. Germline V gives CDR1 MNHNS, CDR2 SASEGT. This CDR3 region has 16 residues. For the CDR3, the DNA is TGTGCCAGCAGTGGGATTCTGGGGGGAACTAAAGAGACCCAGTACTTC. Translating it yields CASSGILGGTKETQYF.